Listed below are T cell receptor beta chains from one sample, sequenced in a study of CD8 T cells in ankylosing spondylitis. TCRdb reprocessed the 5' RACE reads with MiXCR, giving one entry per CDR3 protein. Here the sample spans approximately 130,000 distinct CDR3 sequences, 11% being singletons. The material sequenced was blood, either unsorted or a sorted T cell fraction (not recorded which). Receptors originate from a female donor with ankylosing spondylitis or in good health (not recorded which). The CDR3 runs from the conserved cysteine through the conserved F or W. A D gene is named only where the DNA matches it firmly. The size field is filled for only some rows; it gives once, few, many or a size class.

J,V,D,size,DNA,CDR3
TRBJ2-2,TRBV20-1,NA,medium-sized,TGCAGTGCTAGAGATAACACCGGGGAGCTGTTTTTT,CSARDNTGELFF
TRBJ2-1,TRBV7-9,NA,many,TGTGCCAGCAGCTCAACTTACGCATACAATGAGCAGTTCTTC,CASSSTYAYNEQFF
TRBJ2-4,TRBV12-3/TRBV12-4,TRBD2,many,TGTGCCAGCAGTCCGCCCCTCCGGGGGGACAAAAACATTCAGTACTTC,CASSPPLRGDKNIQYF
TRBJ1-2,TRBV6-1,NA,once,TGTACCAGCAGTGAAGCCCCACGGAACTATGGCTACACCTTC,CTSSEAPRNYGYTF
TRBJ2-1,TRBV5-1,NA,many,TGCGCCAGCAGCCTTAGCGGCCCCTCCTACAATGAGCAGTTCTTC,CASSLSGPSYNEQFF
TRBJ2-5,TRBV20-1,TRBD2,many,TGCAGTGCTATATCAGCGGGAGGGTTGGTAGAGACCCAGTACTTC,CSAISAGGLVETQYF
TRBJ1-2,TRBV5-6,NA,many,TGTGCCAGCAGCCGGGACATTACTAACTATGGCTACACCTTC,CASSRDITNYGYTF
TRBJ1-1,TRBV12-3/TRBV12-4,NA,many,TGTGCCAGCCTGGTGAACACTGAAGCTTTCTTT,CASLVNTEAFF
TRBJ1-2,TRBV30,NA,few,TGTGCCTGGAGCGTGGACACCGTAGGCTACACCTTC,CAWSVDTVGYTF
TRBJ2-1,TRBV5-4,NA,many,TGTGCCAGCAGCTCGGGAGAACAGAGGTCCTACAATGAGCAGTTCTTC,CASSSGEQRSYNEQFF
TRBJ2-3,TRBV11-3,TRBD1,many,TGTGCCAGCAGCTTAGGGACAGGGCCCACAGATACGCAGTATTTT,CASSLGTGPTDTQYF
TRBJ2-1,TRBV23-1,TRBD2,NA,TGCGCCAGCAGTCGTGAGGGGCCCAAAAGCGGGAGTACGAATGAGCAGTTCTTC,CASSREGPKSGSTNEQFF
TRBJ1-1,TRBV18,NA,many,TGTGCCAGCTCACCGGCTGACACTATGAACACTGAAGCTTTCTTT,CASSPADTMNTEAFF
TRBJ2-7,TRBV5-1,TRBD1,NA,TGCGCCAGCAGCTTCGACAGGGGGCTTAACAACGAGCAGTACTTC,CASSFDRGLNNEQYF
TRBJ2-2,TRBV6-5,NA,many,TGTGCCAGCAGTTACAATTGGACCCCTGTTATCGGGGAGCTGTTTTTT,CASSYNWTPVIGELFF
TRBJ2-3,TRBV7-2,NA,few,TGTGCCAGCAGCTTATATGGGGACTCCATGTATTTT,CASSLYGDSMYF
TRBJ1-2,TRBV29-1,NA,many,TGCAGCGTCCTGGACCGAAACCAAAACTATGGCTACACCTTC,CSVLDRNQNYGYTF
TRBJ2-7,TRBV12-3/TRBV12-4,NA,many,TGTGCCAGCAGTTCCGGGGGGGACAGGGCGTACGAGCAGTACTTC,CASSSGGDRAYEQYF
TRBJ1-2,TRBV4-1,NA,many,TGCGCCAGCAGCCAAGATGGCAGGGCTAACTATGGCTACACCTTC,CASSQDGRANYGYTF
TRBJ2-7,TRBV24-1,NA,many,TGTGCCACCAGTGATAAGCCAGGACGGGGCGAGCAGTACTTC,CATSDKPGRGEQYF
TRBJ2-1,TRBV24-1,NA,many,TGTGCCACCAGTGATTTCGCCATGGAGCAGTTCTTC,CATSDFAMEQFF
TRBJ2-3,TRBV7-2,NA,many,TGTGCCAGCAGCTTATCGAGCTTCACAGATACGCAGTATTTT,CASSLSSFTDTQYF
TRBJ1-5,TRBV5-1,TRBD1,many,TGCGCCAGCAGCCCCGGGACAGGGAATCAGCCCCAGCATTTT,CASSPGTGNQPQHF
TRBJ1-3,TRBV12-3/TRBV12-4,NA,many,TGTGCCAGCAGTCGAGGGGGGCAGTGGGAAGCATCGGGAAACACCATATATTTT,CASSRGGQWEASGNTIYF
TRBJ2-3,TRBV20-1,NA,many,TGCAGTGCCCCGAGACTAGTTGGCGCAGATACGCAGTATTTT,CSAPRLVGADTQYF
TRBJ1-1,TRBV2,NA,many,TGTGCCAGCAGGGTGGGGGTTAGGAACACTGAAGCTTTCTTT,CASRVGVRNTEAFF
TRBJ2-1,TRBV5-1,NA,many,TGCGCCAGCAGCTCGCCACGGACTAACTACAATGAGCAGTTCTTC,CASSSPRTNYNEQFF
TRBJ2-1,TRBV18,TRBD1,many,TGTGCCAGCTCACCACCGAGGGACAGGGGGTCCTACAATGAGCAGTTCTTC,CASSPPRDRGSYNEQFF
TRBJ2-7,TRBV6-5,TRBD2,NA,TGTGCCAGCAGTTACCCGGGACTAGTCAAGACCTACGAGCAGTACTTC,CASSYPGLVKTYEQYF
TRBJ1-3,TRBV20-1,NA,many,TGCAGTGCCGCAACGCGCGGGTTGGGACTCCTGAGGAATGGAAACACCATATATTTT,CSAATRGLGLLRNGNTIYF
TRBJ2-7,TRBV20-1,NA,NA,TGCAGTGCTAGAGATGGTTCTAGCCTCTACGAGCAGTACTTC,CSARDGSSLYEQYF
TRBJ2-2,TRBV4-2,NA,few,TGTGCCAGCAGCCCCCGATTTATGACGGGACCTAACACCGGGGAGCTGTTTTTT,CASSPRFMTGPNTGELFF
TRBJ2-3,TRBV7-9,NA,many,TGTGCCAGCAGCTTAATGCGTCAGGGAAAGAAAGATACGCAGTATTTT,CASSLMRQGKKDTQYF
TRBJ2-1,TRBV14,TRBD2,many,TGTGCCAGCAGCCAAGATCCTAGCGGGAGGCCCCAGTTCTTC,CASSQDPSGRPQFF
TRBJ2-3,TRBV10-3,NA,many,TGTGCCATCAAAAAGGATAGCACAGATACGCAGTATTTT,CAIKKDSTDTQYF
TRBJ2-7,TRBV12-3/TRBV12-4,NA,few,TGTGCCAGCAGTCCGCTGGGCTACGAGCAGTACTTC,CASSPLGYEQYF
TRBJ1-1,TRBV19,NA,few,TGTGCCAGTAGTAAAGGGGGGGGCACTGAAGCTTTCTTT,CASSKGGGTEAFF
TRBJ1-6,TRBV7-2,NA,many,TGTGCCAGCAGCTTTAGGAGGGGTTCACCCCTCCACTTT,CASSFRRGSPLHF
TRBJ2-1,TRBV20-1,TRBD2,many,TGCAGTGCTTGGACTAGCGCCTCCTACAATGAGCAGTTCTTC,CSAWTSASYNEQFF
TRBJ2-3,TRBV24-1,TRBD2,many,TGTGCCACCCGGGGGGCGGGAGGCGATACGCAGTATTTT,CATRGAGGDTQYF
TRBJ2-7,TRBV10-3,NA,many,TGTGCCAGTTATCATAACCCCTACGAGCAGTACTTC,CASYHNPYEQYF
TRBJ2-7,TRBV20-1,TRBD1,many,TGCAGTGCTAGAGCCTACCGGGAGCCTCCGGACAGGGAATACGAGCAGTACTTC,CSARAYREPPDREYEQYF
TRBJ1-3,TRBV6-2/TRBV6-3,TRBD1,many,TGTGCCAGCAGTTCCTGGGACAGCGCCTCTGGAAACACCACATATTTT,CASSSWDSASGNTTYF
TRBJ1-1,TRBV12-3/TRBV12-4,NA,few,TGTGCCAGCAGTCAGAACCCCTCCCCGAACACTGAAGCTTTCTTT,CASSQNPSPNTEAFF
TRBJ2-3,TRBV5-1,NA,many,TGCGCCAGCAGCTTCGGGACACCAGTTGATACGCGGTATTTT,CASSFGTPVDTRYF